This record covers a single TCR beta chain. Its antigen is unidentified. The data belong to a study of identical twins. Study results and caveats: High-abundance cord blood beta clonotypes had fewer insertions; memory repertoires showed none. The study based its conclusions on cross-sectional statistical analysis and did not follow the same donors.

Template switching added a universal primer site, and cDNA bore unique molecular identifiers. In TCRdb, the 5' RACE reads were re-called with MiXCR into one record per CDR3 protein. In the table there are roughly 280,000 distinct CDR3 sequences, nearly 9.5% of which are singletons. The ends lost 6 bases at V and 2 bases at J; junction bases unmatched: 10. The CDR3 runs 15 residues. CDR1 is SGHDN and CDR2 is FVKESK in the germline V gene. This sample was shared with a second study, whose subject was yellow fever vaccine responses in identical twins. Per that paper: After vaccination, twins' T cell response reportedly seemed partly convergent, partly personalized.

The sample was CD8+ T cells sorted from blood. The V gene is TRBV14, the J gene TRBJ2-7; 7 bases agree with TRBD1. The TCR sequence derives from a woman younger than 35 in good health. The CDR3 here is CASSPSGQAPYEQYF. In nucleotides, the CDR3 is TGTGCCAGCAGTCCTTCAGGACAGGCTCCCTACGAGCAGTACTTC.